The 6 T cell receptor beta chains below come from one sample, sequenced in a study of T cell responses to AZD1222 COVID-19 vaccine. The table came from immunoSEQ multiplex PCR; TCRdb's copy has only in-frame clones and leaves some out. The repertoire holds approximately 150,000 clones, with 86% as singletons. The specimen was peripheral blood, collected 28 days after the second AZD1222 dose. These receptors all come from an adult who received the AZD1222 COVID-19 vaccine.

V and J are TRBV29-1 and TRBJ2-7, with 11 bases that match TRBD2. CDR1 SQVTM and CDR2 ANQGSEA come from the germline V gene. The V gene end was trimmed by 0 bases and the J gene end by 4 bases; junction bases not matched to a gene: 8. The CDR3 is 16 amino acids. The CDR3: CSVEEGTGLAGYEQYF. The CDR3 nucleotides read TGCAGCGTTGAAGAGGGGACAGGACTAGCGGGTTACGAGCAGTACTTC.

The chain combines TRBV7-6 with TRBJ1-2; D not certain. CDR1 SGHVS and CDR2 FNYEAQ come from the germline V gene. The CDR3 spans 13 residues. V lost 1 base to trimming and J lost 4 bases, with 7 bases between them. The CDR3: CASSLDMSYGYTF. CDR3 nucleotides: TGTGCCAGCAGCTTAGATATGAGCTATGGCTACACCTTC.

The V call is TRBV25-1, the J call TRBJ1-2; no clear D gene. Trimming stripped 1 base from V and 6 bases from J, with 24 bases between. The germline V gene encodes CDR1 MGHDK and CDR2 SYGVNS. This CDR3 contains 18 residues. CDR3 amino acids: CASSELISGEPDPHGYTF. In DNA form, the CDR3 reads TGTGCCAGCAGTGAATTGATTTCGGGAGAGCCCGATCCTCATGGCTACACCTTC.

The V and J genes are TRBV6-5 and TRBJ1-2; 9 bases map to TRBD1. Trimming cost V 6 bases and J 4 bases; bases outside gene matches: 6. Looked up from germline, CDR1 is MNHEY and CDR2 is SVGAGI. The CDR3 is 14 residues long. In DNA, the CDR3 is TGTGCCAGCAGCCTGGGGACAGGGACCTATGGCTACACCTTC. This sequence encodes CASSLGTGTYGYTF.

J is TRBJ1-2 and V is TRBV6-5; D uncertain. The CDR3 runs 13 residues. The germline V and J ends were trimmed by 6 bases and 2 bases, with 10 bases remaining between them. CDR1 MNHEY and CDR2 SVGAGI come from the germline V gene. CDR3: CASRVTINYGYTF. The CDR3 nucleotides are TGTGCCAGCAGAGTGACCATAAACTATGGCTACACCTTC.

The rearrangement links TRBV5-8 to TRBJ2-7; 12 bases are shared with TRBD2. The CDR3 sequence is 15 residues long. The germline CDR1 and CDR2 sequences are SGHTS and YDEGEE. The ends lost 5 bases at V and 6 bases at J; junction bases unmatched: 9. The CDR3 coding sequence is TGTGCCAGCAGGCAACTAGCGGGAGGTTCCGGCGAGCAGTACTTC. It translates to CASRQLAGGSGEQYF.